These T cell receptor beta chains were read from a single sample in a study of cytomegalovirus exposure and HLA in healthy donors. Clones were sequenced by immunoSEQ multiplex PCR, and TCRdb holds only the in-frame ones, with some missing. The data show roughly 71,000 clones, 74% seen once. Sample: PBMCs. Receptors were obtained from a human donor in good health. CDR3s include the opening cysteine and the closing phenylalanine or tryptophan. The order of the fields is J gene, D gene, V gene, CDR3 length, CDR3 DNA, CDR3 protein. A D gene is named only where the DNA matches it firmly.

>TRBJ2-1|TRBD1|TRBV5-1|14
TGCGCCAGCAGCCCGGACAGGGGAGGGGATGAGCAGTTCTTC
CASSPDRGGDEQFF
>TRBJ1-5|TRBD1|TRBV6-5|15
TGTGCCAGCAGTCTAACAGGGGTGGGCAATCAGCCCCAGCATTTT
CASSLTGVGNQPQHF
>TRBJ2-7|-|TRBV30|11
TGTGCCTGGAGTAGACAGCTCGAGCAGTACTTC
CAWSRQLEQYF
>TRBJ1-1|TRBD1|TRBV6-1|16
TGTGCCAGCAGTGAAGCTGCAGGGGGCGAATGGGGTGAAGCTTTCTTT
CASSEAAGGEWGEAFF
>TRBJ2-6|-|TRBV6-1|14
TGTGCCAGCAGTGAAGTTACTGGGGCCAACGTCCTGACTTTC
CASSEVTGANVLTF
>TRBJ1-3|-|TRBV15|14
TGTGCCACCAGCAGAGATCGAGAAGGAAACACCATATATTTT
CATSRDREGNTIYF
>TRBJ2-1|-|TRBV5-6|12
TGTGCCAGCAGCCCCCCGGGCAATGAGCAGTTCTTC
CASSPPGNEQFF
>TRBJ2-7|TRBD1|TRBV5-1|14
TGCGCCAGCAGCGAGGGACAGGGGCCCCACGAGCAGTACTTC
CASSEGQGPHEQYF
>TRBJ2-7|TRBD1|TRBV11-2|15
TGTGCCAGCAGCTTACAGGGGGCCTTTTCCTACGAGCAGTACTTC
CASSLQGAFSYEQYF
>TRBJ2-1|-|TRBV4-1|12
TGCGCCAGCAGCCTCCCGCTAGGTGAGCAGTTCTTC
CASSLPLGEQFF
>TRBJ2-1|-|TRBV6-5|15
TGTGCCAGCAGTTACTCGTGGGGGGGCGAAAATGAGCAGTTCTTC
CASSYSWGGENEQFF
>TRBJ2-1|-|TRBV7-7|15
TGTGCTAGCAGCTTGGACTGGAGCTCCTACAATGAGCAGTTCTTC
CASSLDWSSYNEQFF
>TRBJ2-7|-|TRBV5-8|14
TGTGCCAGCAGCCCGCAGCGGGCCCCCTACGAGCAGTACTTC
CASSPQRAPYEQYF